A single sample is the source of the 27 T cell receptor beta chains below, sequenced in a study of T-cell reconstitution after alpha-beta-depleted transplantation in children. Using unique molecular identifiers, the investigators prepared the TCRbeta library. Each CDR3 protein gets one entry after TCRdb re-called the PCR reads with MiXCR. The repertoire holds 700,000 to 950,000 distinct CDR3 sequences, with 15% to 20% as singletons. The sequences come from PBMCs, mostly from graft donor cells, collected 360 days after TCRalphabeta/CD19-depleted stem cell transplant. These receptors all come from a male patient between 10 and 17 years old who had a stem cell transplant for acute lymphoblastic leukemia, so the T cells may come from the graft donor.

This clonotype was detected only a few times. The V and J genes are TRBV4-2 and TRBJ2-5, with 13 bases aligning to TRBD2. The V segment lost 2 bases and the J segment 0 bases; nucleotides outside the gene matches: 6. Germline V CDR1 and CDR2: LGHNA, YNFKEQ. The CDR3 extends over 18 amino acids. CDR3 sequence: CASSQSTGLAGYQETQYF. The CDR3 DNA follows: TGTGCCAGCAGCCAATCCACGGGACTAGCGGGGTACCAAGAGACCCAGTACTTC.

This clonotype was counted at least ten times. V and J are TRBV14 and TRBJ2-3; D is possibly TRBD1 or TRBD2 (5 bases each). The CDR3 covers 17 residues. Deletions cut 0 bases from V and 3 bases from J, with 16 bases between. From germline, CDR1 is SGHDN and CDR2 FVKESK. CDR3 sequence (DNA): TGTGCCAGCAGCCAAGAGATCATCCTAGCAGGGACAGATACGCAGTATTTT. It encodes CASSQEIILAGTDTQYF.

V and J are TRBV6-5 and TRBJ2-2; 14 positions agree with TRBD2. V dropped 2 bases and J dropped 7; count of bases not matched to a gene: 3. Germline assignment: CDR1 MNHEY and CDR2 SVGAGI. The CDR3 runs 16 residues. The CDR3: CASSYRLAGGHGELFF. CDR3 bases: TGTGCCAGCAGTTACCGACTAGCGGGAGGGCACGGGGAGCTGTTTTTT.

This rearrangement joins TRBV4-1 to TRBJ2-5, with 11 bases aligning to TRBD2. The CDR3 has 15 amino acids. Germline V CDR1 and CDR2: MGHRA, YSYEKL. V shed 3 bases, J shed 6 bases, and the junction held 6 bases outside the gene matches. CDR3 sequence reads: CASSQPASGRKTQYF. CDR3 nucleotides: TGCGCCAGCAGCCAGCCTGCTAGCGGGAGGAAGACCCAGTACTTC.

The rearrangement joins TRBV20-1 to TRBJ2-1, with 7 nucleotides matching TRBD2. Germline CDR1 reads DFQATT; CDR2 reads SNEGSKA (reference sequence). The CDR3 covers 16 residues. The V gene end was trimmed by 2 bases and the J gene end by 7 bases; junction bases not matched to a gene: 14. CDR3 residues: CSARRGMGRERNEQFF. CDR3 DNA sequence: TGCAGTGCTAGAAGGGGTATGGGGCGGGAGAGGAATGAGCAGTTCTTC.

At least ten counts were recorded for this clonotype. The rearrangement joins TRBV7-8 to TRBJ2-7; 14 nucleotides match TRBD2. Germline V gives CDR1 SGHVS, CDR2 FQNEAQ. The length of the CDR3 is 19 residues. With 2 bases clipped from V and 1 base from J, the junction kept 10 bases outside the gene matches. CDR3 sequence reads: CASSLRGLAGDPWSYEQYF. CDR3 DNA: TGTGCCAGCAGCTTACGGGGACTAGCGGGAGATCCCTGGTCCTACGAGCAGTACTTC.

The rearrangement uses TRBV9 and TRBJ2-2; D is ambiguous. Looked up from germline, CDR1 is SGDLS and CDR2 is YYNGEE. The CDR3 loop spans 17 amino acids. The germline V and J ends were trimmed by 3 bases and 5 bases, with 20 bases remaining between them. The chain's CDR3 is CASSGPTARRRTGELFF. In nucleotides, the CDR3 is TGTGCCAGCAGCGGGCCCACAGCGAGGCGAAGAACCGGGGAGCTGTTTTTT. Full variable domain (remainder filled in from reference TRBV9 and TRBJ2-2): DSGVTQTPKHLITATGQRVTLRCSPRSGDLSVYWYQQSLDQGLQFLIQYYNGEERAKGNILERFSAQQFPDLHSELNLSSLELGDSALYFCASSGPTARRRTGELFFGEGSRLTVL.

The table lists this clonotype with a count of one. The gene calls are TRBV7-8 and TRBJ2-1, with no clear D. Trimming removed 5 bases at V and 4 bases at J, with 21 bases between. Germline loops: CDR1 SGHVS, CDR2 FQNEAQ. The CDR3 has 17 amino acids. The CDR3 region has the DNA TGTGCCAGCAGCCCCCTAGGAGCCCTCGCTATTTACAATGAGCAGTTCTTC. Its translation: CASSPLGALAIYNEQFF.

This clonotype was picked up a small number of times. This sequence joins TRBV18 and TRBJ2-7, with a possible D match to TRBD1 (7 bases). CDR3 size: 16 residues. Trimming pared 2 bases from V and 0 bases from J, leaving 14 bases between. Germline CDR1 KGHSH, CDR2 LQKENI. CDR3: CASSPDGGDSSYEQYF. The CDR3 coding sequence is TGTGCCAGCTCACCAGACGGCGGGGACAGCTCCTACGAGCAGTACTTC.

This clonotype was found many times. DNA for the CDR3: TGCAGCGCGGGACAGGGGAGCACAGATACGCAGTATTTT. This translates into CSAGQGSTDTQYF. V is TRBV29-1 and J is TRBJ2-3; 10 nucleotides line up with TRBD1. Looked up from germline, CDR1 is SQVTM and CDR2 is ANQGSEA. The J segment lost 0 bases and the V segment lost 7 bases, leaving 1 base of the junction unmatched. This CDR3 region has 13 residues.

The chain carries TRBV5-1 and TRBJ2-3; no reliable D call. The CDR3 covers 13 residues. The V gene lost 2 bases and the J gene lost 6 bases, with 10 bases spanning the gap. Germline V gene data show CDR1 as SGHRS and CDR2 as YFSETQ. DNA of the CDR3: TGCGCCAGCAGCTTCCGCCTTTGGGATACGCAGTATTTT. This gives the protein CASSFRLWDTQYF.

The chain couples TRBV12-3 or TRBV12-4 to TRBJ2-7, with 9 bases identical to TRBD2. CDR3 length: 14 amino acids. After removal of 7 bases from V and 2 bases from J, the junction contained 6 bases not matched to a gene. CDR3 region: CASTEREAAYEQYF. The CDR3 DNA is TGTGCCAGCACGGAGCGGGAGGCTGCCTACGAGCAGTACTTC.

Only a few counts were recorded for this clonotype. The chain carries TRBV7-9 and TRBJ2-7; 7 nucleotides line up with TRBD2. V shed 4 bases and J 2 bases; nucleotides not matched to a gene: 8. There are 15 residues in the CDR3. CDR1 is SEHNR and CDR2 is FQNEAQ in the germline V gene (reference sequence). The CDR3 loop reads CASSSTSRDTYEQYF. The CDR3 DNA reads as TGTGCCAGCAGCTCGACTAGCCGCGATACCTACGAGCAGTACTTC.

This clonotype came up many times. V usage is TRBV12-3 or TRBV12-4 and J usage is TRBJ1-1, with 7 bases that match TRBD1. This CDR3 contains 14 residues. J was trimmed by 1 base and V by 6 bases; bases with no gene match: 5. CDR3 coding DNA: TGTGCCAGCAGCTTAAGACAGGGGAACACTGAAGCTTTCTTT. It encodes CASSLRQGNTEAFF.

The chain combines TRBV5-1 with TRBJ2-6; TRBD1 or TRBD2 may be the D gene (5 bases each). This CDR3 has 17 amino acids. CDR1 is SGHRS and CDR2 is YFSETQ in the germline V gene. The V and J ends lost 4 bases and 0 bases respectively, with 14 bases between them. The CDR3 is CASSLGPGLSGANVLTF. The CDR3 bases are TGCGCCAGCAGCCTGGGACCGGGCCTCTCTGGGGCCAACGTCCTGACTTTC.

This sequence joins TRBV29-1 and TRBJ2-7, with D perhaps being TRBD1 or TRBD2 (5 bases each). CDR3 length equals 13 residues. Germline V gives CDR1 SQVTM, CDR2 ANQGSEA. Trimming shortened V by 6 bases and J by 2 bases, and 14 bases separated the two germline ends. The CDR3 region has the DNA TGCAGCGTCCACCGGGACCGGACCTACGAGCAGTACTTC. The encoded protein is CSVHRDRTYEQYF.

This rearrangement joins TRBV2 to TRBJ1-6; 8 positions match TRBD1. V lost 7 bases, J lost 8 bases, and 10 bases stayed unmatched. The CDR3 spans 15 residues. The germline V gene encodes CDR1 SNHLY and CDR2 FYNNEI. CDR3: CASKIERTGHSPLHF. The CDR3 DNA reads TGTGCCAGCAAGATAGAGCGGACAGGGCATTCACCCCTCCACTTT.

CDR3: CASSFTATEQYF. In DNA form, the CDR3 reads TGCGCCAGCAGTTTCACAGCTACGGAGCAGTACTTC. The chain has TRBV5-1 and TRBJ2-7, with unresolved D. The V and J ends lost 5 bases and 7 bases respectively, with 13 bases between them. Germline V CDR1 and CDR2: SGHRS, YFSETQ. The CDR3 has 12 residues.

The chain employs TRBV7-9 and TRBJ2-1; TRBD1 matches at 8 bases. The ends lost 3 bases at V and 6 bases at J; junction bases unmatched: 7. The V gene's germline CDR1 is SEHNR and CDR2 FQNEAQ (reference sequence). The CDR3 is 15 amino acids. DNA of the CDR3: TGTGCCAGCAGCTTTAGACAGGGGCGGGCCAATGAGCAGTTCTTC. Amino acid sequence: CASSFRQGRANEQFF.

This clonotype was observed a single time. The chain carries TRBV19 and TRBJ1-1, with D unresolved. CDR1 is LNHDA, CDR2 SQIVND, per germline (reference sequence). Trimming removed 9 bases at V and 1 base at J, with 9 bases between. The length of the CDR3 is 12 residues. CDR3 nucleotide sequence: TGTGCCAGCACAGTGACGAACACTGAAGCTTTCTTT. It encodes CASTVTNTEAFF.

This clonotype was seen a few times. The chain recombines TRBV5-1 with TRBJ2-5, with D possibly matching TRBD2 (5 bases). Germline loops: CDR1 SGHRS, CDR2 YFSETQ. V shed 0 bases and J shed 5 bases, with 14 bases lying between them. CDR3 length: 15 residues. CDR3: CASSLVRRTQETQYF. CDR3 nucleotides: TGCGCCAGCAGCTTGGTCCGGCGGACTCAGGAGACCCAGTACTTC.

This clonotype was recorded at least ten times. This chain uses TRBV9 with TRBJ2-7; 7 bases are shared with TRBD1. The CDR3 is 15 residues long. Trimming took 0 bases from V and 2 from J; bases not matched to a gene: 5. Germline CDR1 reads SGDLS; CDR2 reads YYNGEE. The CDR3: CASSVETGATYEQYF. CDR3 nucleotides: TGTGCCAGCAGCGTAGAAACAGGGGCAACCTACGAGCAGTACTTC.

This chain joins TRBV2 and TRBJ2-1, with D possibly matching TRBD2 (6 bases). V lost 6 bases, J lost 10 bases, and 25 bases lay in between. There are 16 residues in the CDR3. Germline V gives CDR1 SNHLY, CDR2 FYNNEI. The CDR3 is CASRPLGLRVLGEQFF. For the CDR3, the DNA is TGTGCCAGCAGGCCTTTGGGACTTCGCGTACTTGGGGAGCAGTTCTTC.

The chain is built from TRBV4-1 and TRBJ2-1; the D gene is possibly TRBD1 (5 bases). This CDR3 has 16 residues. Trimming removed 0 bases from V and 2 bases from J, with 11 bases in between. Looked up from germline, CDR1 is MGHRA and CDR2 is YSYEKL. For the CDR3, the DNA is TGCGCCAGCAGCCAAGATCCCCAGGGCACCTACAATGAGCAGTTCTTC. Translation: CASSQDPQGTYNEQFF.

The chain uses TRBV12-3 or TRBV12-4 and TRBJ2-7; TRBD1 is a possible D gene (6 bases). The CDR3 runs 14 residues. Trimming removed 6 bases from V and 2 bases from J, with 14 bases in between. The CDR3 DNA is TGTGCCAGCAGAGAACAGGGTCTCGCCTACGAGCAGTACTTC. It codes for CASREQGLAYEQYF.

This clonotype was found a few times. This chain links TRBV7-9 with TRBJ2-6; tentatively, D is TRBD1 (6 bases). The length of the CDR3 is 13 residues. CDR1 and CDR2 from the germline V gene are SEHNR and FQNEAQ (reference sequence). The CDR3 sequence is CAKNRAGANVLTF. The CDR3 DNA reads TGTGCTAAGAACAGGGCTGGGGCCAACGTCCTGACTTTC.

The genes are TRBV9 and TRBJ1-1; D remains ambiguous. V was pared by 0 bases and J by 0 bases, with 3 bases between. The CDR3 totals 13 residues. CDR1 and CDR2 (germline): SGDLS, YYNGEE. CDR3 sequence reads: CASSVEVNTEAFF. The CDR3 DNA sequence: TGTGCCAGCAGCGTAGAAGTGAACACTGAAGCTTTCTTT.